The 19 T cell receptor beta chains below all came from one sample that was sequenced in a study of blood T cell repertoires in COVID-19. Measured with immunoSEQ multiplex PCR; TCRdb has only the in-frame clones, and not every one. The sample carries approximately 50,000 clones, over 70% recorded once. Sequencing input: peripheral blood. All receptors derive from a human donor in a cohort sampled during active COVID-19.

The chain carries TRBV7-3 and TRBJ1-1; D may be TRBD1 (6 bases). V was trimmed by 2 bases and J by 1 base, leaving 11 bases between them. The CDR3 covers 15 residues. Germline V gene data show CDR1 as SGHTA and CDR2 as FQGTGA. CDR3 protein: CASSLSGAANTEAFF. For the CDR3, the DNA is TGTGCCAGCAGCTTATCAGGGGCTGCGAACACTGAAGCTTTCTTT.

This chain connects TRBV5-4 to TRBJ1-1; 8 nucleotides line up with TRBD1. This CDR3 has 14 residues. V was pared by 2 bases and J by 6 bases, with 6 bases of the junction left unmatched. Germline CDR1 reads SGHNT; CDR2 reads YYREEE (reference sequence). This CDR3 is CASSLIQGDAEAFF. The CDR3 region has the DNA TGTGCCAGCAGCTTAATACAGGGGGACGCTGAAGCTTTCTTT.

The genes are TRBV5-1 and TRBJ2-5; 7 bases match TRBD1. Trimming at V came to 4 bases and at J to 2 bases, leaving 2 bases not matched to a gene. CDR3 length: 13 residues. Germline assignment: CDR1 SGHRS and CDR2 YFSETQ. The CDR3 DNA reads TGCGCCAGCAGCCCGACAGGGCAAGAGACCCAGTACTTC. Amino acids: CASSPTGQETQYF. The full variable domain, its missing parts supplied by reference TRBV5-1 and TRBJ2-5, is KAGVTQTPRYLIKTRGQQVTLSCSPISGHRSVSWYQQTPGQGLQFLFEYFSETQRNKGNFPGRFSGRQFSNSRSEMNVSTLELGDSALYLCASSPTGQETQYFGPGTRLLVL.

Only a few counts were recorded for this clone. The chain joins TRBV15 to TRBJ2-1; weak D call: TRBD2 (6 bases). V lost 1 base to trimming and J lost 9 bases, with 13 bases between them. CDR1 is LNHNV and CDR2 is YYDKDF in the germline V gene (reference sequence). This CDR3 has 14 residues. Here the CDR3 DNA reads TGTGCCACCAGCAGAGGCGGGATGGTGGGTGAGCAGTTCTTC. The encoded protein is CATSRGGMVGEQFF. The entire variable domain, with the rest obtained from reference TRBV15 and TRBJ2-1, is as follows: DAMVIQNPRYQVTQFGKPVTLSCSQTLNHNVMYWYQQKSSQAPKLLFHYYDKDFNNEADTPDNFQSRRPNTSFCFLDIRSPGLGDTAMYLCATSRGGMVGEQFFGPGTRLTVL.

V gene TRBV12-5 combines with J gene TRBJ2-5, with 10 bases lining up with TRBD2. Germline loops: CDR1 LGHNT, CDR2 FRNRAP. V lost 6 bases, J lost 6 bases, and 13 bases stayed unmatched. CDR3 length: 16 residues. The CDR3 coding sequence is TGTGCTAGTGGGGACGCAGGGGGACTAGCGCTGCAGACCCAGTACTTC. It translates to CASGDAGGLALQTQYF.

This CDR3 is CARSGGRETQYF. CDR3 coding DNA: TGTGCCCGCTCAGGGGGTAGAGAGACCCAGTACTTC. The chain links TRBV30 to TRBJ2-5; 7 bases agree with TRBD1. The V gene's germline CDR1 is GTSNPN and CDR2 SVGIG (reference sequence). The length of the CDR3 is 12 residues. Trimming at V came to 8 bases and at J to 4 bases, leaving 7 bases not matched to a gene.

V is TRBV9 and J is TRBJ1-1, with D possibly TRBD1 on 6 matching bases. Trimming cost V 2 bases and J 0 bases, with 29 bases left between them. The germline V gene encodes CDR1 SGDLS and CDR2 YYNGEE. The CDR3 loop spans 21 amino acids. Written as DNA, the CDR3 is TGTGCCAGCAGCGTCTCTGACGCTCGGACAGCTATACGATCGATGAACACTGAAGCTTTCTTT. This encodes CASSVSDARTAIRSMNTEAFF.

This clone appeared once. V gene TRBV5-1 combines with J gene TRBJ1-2, with TRBD1 matching over 11 bases. Germline V gives CDR1 SGHRS, CDR2 YFSETQ. This CDR3 spans 19 amino acids. The V gene end was trimmed by 4 bases and the J gene end by 0 bases; junction bases not matched to a gene: 14. The CDR3: CASSLPGQGVYGANYGYTF. DNA of the CDR3: TGCGCCAGCAGCCTTCCGGGACAGGGGGTGTATGGGGCTAACTATGGCTACACCTTC.

The chain combines TRBV5-6 with TRBJ1-5; 7 bases fit TRBD1. After removal of 0 bases from V and 7 bases from J, the junction contained 4 bases not matched to a gene. CDR3 length: 14 amino acids. Germline V lookup: CDR1 SGHDT, CDR2 YYEEEE. CDR3 amino acids: CASSLARGSQPQHF. The CDR3 DNA reads TGTGCCAGCAGCTTGGCCAGGGGGAGCCAGCCCCAGCATTTT. Variable domain in full (rest from reference TRBV5-6 and TRBJ1-5): DAGVTQSPTHLIKTRGQQVTLRCSPKSGHDTVSWYQQALGQGPQFIFQYYEEEERQRGNFPDRFSGHQFPNYSSELNVNALLLGDSALYLCASSLARGSQPQHFGDGTRLSIL.

This chain joins TRBV6-5 and TRBJ1-1; D is undetermined. The V end lost 2 bases, the J end lost 1 base, and 11 bases lay between the germline ends. Germline V gene lookup returns CDR1 MNHEY and CDR2 SVGAGI. The length of the CDR3 is 15 residues. CDR3 DNA sequence: TGTGCCAGCAGTTACGCGTCGCGCGGGAACACTGAAGCTTTCTTT. As protein: CASSYASRGNTEAFF.

This chain links TRBV2 with TRBJ1-1; TRBD1 matches 8 bases. V shed 7 bases and J 3 bases; nucleotides not matched to a gene: 7. The CDR3 runs to 14 residues. Germline values: CDR1 SNHLY, CDR2 FYNNEI. The DNA for the CDR3 is TGTGCCAGCAACGCGGACAGGGTGGACACTGAAGCTTTCTTT. This sequence encodes CASNADRVDTEAFF.

This chain links TRBV28 with TRBJ1-3; D call uncertain. The ends were cut back, 5 bases at V and 4 bases at J, with 15 bases in the middle. CDR1 MDHEN and CDR2 SYDVKM come from the germline V gene. The CDR3 covers 15 residues. The CDR3 loop reads CASSPPWPSGNTIYF. For the CDR3, the DNA is TGTGCCAGCAGTCCGCCCTGGCCGTCCGGAAACACCATATATTTT. The full variable domain, completed using reference TRBV28 and TRBJ1-3, is DVKVTQSSRYLVKRTGEKVFLECVQDMDHENMFWYRQDPGLGLRLIYFSYDVKMKEKGDIPEGYSVSREKKERFSLILESASTNQTSMYLCASSPPWPSGNTIYFGEGSWLTVV.

The chain couples TRBV10-2 to TRBJ2-1; maybe TRBD1 (6 bases). The CDR3 totals 13 residues. The germline CDR1 and CDR2 sequences are WSHSY and SAAADI. V gave up 6 bases and J gave up 4 bases, with 10 bases separating them. CDR3 loop: CASRDREYNEQFF. The CDR3 bases are TGCGCCAGCAGGGACAGAGAGTACAATGAGCAGTTCTTC.

The chain has TRBV29-1 and TRBJ1-2; TRBD1 aligns across 10 bases. Germline lookup yields CDR1 SQVTM and CDR2 ANQGSEA. V shed 4 bases, J shed 2 bases, and the junction held 7 bases outside the gene matches. CDR3 length: 15 residues. The CDR3 DNA is TGCAGCGTTGTAGGGACAGGGGTTGCGAACTATGGCTACACCTTC. Protein: CSVVGTGVANYGYTF.

V gene TRBV6-6 combines with J gene TRBJ1-1, with no clear D. Germline V CDR1 and CDR2: MNHNY, SVGAGI (reference sequence). The CDR3 extends over 13 amino acids. Between the trimmed V and J ends, which lost 6 bases and 5 bases, there was a span of 13 bases. The CDR3 nucleotides are TGTGCCAGCAGGGAGATGTTTTGGACTGAAGCTTTCTTT. It is translated as CASREMFWTEAFF.

This clone has only a few counts. J is TRBJ1-2 and V is TRBV2; TRBD1 matches 9 bases. CDR1 and CDR2 (germline): SNHLY, FYNNEI. This CDR3 is 13 amino acids long. V lost 8 bases, J lost 8 bases, and 9 bases stayed unmatched. The CDR3 coding sequence is TGTGCCAGCGCTCCGGGACAGGGAGTGGGCTACACCTTC. Its protein product is CASAPGQGVGYTF.

The rearrangement joins TRBV7-9 to TRBJ1-2, with 7 bases lining up with TRBD1. Germline CDR1 is SEHNR and CDR2 is FQNEAQ (reference sequence). After removal of 5 bases from V and 0 bases from J, the junction contained 6 bases not matched to a gene. There are 15 residues in the CDR3. CDR3: CASSEWTGTNYGYTF. For the CDR3, the DNA is TGTGCCAGCAGCGAATGGACAGGTACTAACTATGGCTACACCTTC.

The genes are TRBV27 and TRBJ2-1; D is perhaps TRBD2 (5 bases). CDR1 MNHEY and CDR2 SMNVEV come from the germline V gene (reference sequence). V was cut by 8 bases and J by 14 bases, with 16 bases left in between. The CDR3 is 11 amino acids. The CDR3 loop reads CASGIGVVEFF. CDR3 coding DNA: TGTGCCAGCGGTATCGGGGTTGTGGAGTTCTTC.

V usage is TRBV3-1 (or the pseudogene TRBV3-2) and J usage is TRBJ2-2; 8 bases fit TRBD1. There are 15 residues in the CDR3. Germline values: CDR1 LGHDT, CDR2 YNNKEL (reference sequence). V shed 4 bases, J shed 5 bases, and the junction held 6 bases outside the gene matches. The CDR3 is CASSPGQGRTGELFF. The CDR3 DNA reads TGTGCCAGCAGCCCAGGACAGGGACGGACCGGGGAGCTGTTTTTT.